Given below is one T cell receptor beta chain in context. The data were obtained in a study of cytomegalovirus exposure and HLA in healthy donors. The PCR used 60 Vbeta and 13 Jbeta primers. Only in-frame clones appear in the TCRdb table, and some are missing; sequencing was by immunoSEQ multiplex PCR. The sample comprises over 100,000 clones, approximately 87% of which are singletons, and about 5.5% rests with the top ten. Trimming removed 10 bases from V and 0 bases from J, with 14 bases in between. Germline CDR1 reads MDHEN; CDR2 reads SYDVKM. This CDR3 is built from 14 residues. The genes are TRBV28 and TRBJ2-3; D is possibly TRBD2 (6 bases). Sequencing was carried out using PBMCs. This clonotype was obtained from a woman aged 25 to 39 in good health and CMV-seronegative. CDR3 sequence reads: CATRGGGSTDTQYF. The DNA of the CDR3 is TGTGCCACAAGGGGTGGGGGGAGCACAGATACGCAGTATTTT.